Included here is one T cell receptor beta chain sequence, with context. As for time point: persistent/refractory GD, antithyroid drugs over 5 years with positive TRAb. The TCR library was made from RNA extracted from PBMCs. To make TCR beta libraries, researchers used iRepertoire HTBI primers and Arm-PCR of CDR3 regions. As processed by the authors: Sequenced samples collectively carried 60 to 75 TRBV and 14 TRBJ segments. TCRdb re-called the multiplex PCR reads with MiXCR, one entry per CDR3 protein. These V and J calls are TCRdb output, not the study's own analysis. The data show 420,000 or so distinct CDR3 sequences, less than 25% seen once. V gave up 6 bases and J gave up 7 bases; unmatched junction bases: 3. CDR1 and CDR2 from the germline V gene are LGHDT and YNNKEL (reference sequence). The CDR3 is made up of 14 amino acids. This sample is drawn from a study of regulatory T cells in long-lasting Graves disease. Study-wide context: Those with persistent Graves' disease had received antithyroid drugs for over 5 years with positive TSH receptor antibodies.

The material was peripheral blood mononuclear cells (PBMCs), obtained when the disease was refractory, from a patient treated with antithyroid drugs. The receptor was isolated from a female donor with Graves disease. V is TRBV3-1 and J is TRBJ2-2; 12 positions match TRBD2. CDR3 bases: TGTGCCAGCAGACTAGCGGGAGGCGGCGGGGAGCTGTTTTTT. It yields the protein CASRLAGGGGELFF.